This is a list of T cell receptor beta chains from one sample in a study of blood T cell repertoires in COVID-19. Repertoires were generated with immunoSEQ multiplex PCR, while TCRdb's copy carries only in-frame clones and drops some. The table lists about 200,000 clones, 80% of them singletons. The sample was peripheral blood. These receptors were taken from a woman aged 65 to 85 with acute or convalescent COVID-19. Both conserved end residues are part of each CDR3. Each record gives: V gene, clone size, D gene, J gene, CDR3 DNA, CDR3 protein. A D gene is named only where the DNA matches it firmly. Size tells how often a clone was seen (once, few, many) or the class of an expanded clone, and some rows leave it out.

v_call: TRBV2
clone_size: NA
d_call: TRBD2
j_call: TRBJ2-3
cdr3_nt: TGTGCCAGCAGTTTGGGACTAGCGGGAGCAGATACGCAGTATTTT
cdr3_aa: CASSLGLAGADTQYF

v_call: TRBV27
clone_size: NA
d_call: NA
j_call: TRBJ2-7
cdr3_nt: TGTGCCAGCAGTATAGGGGGCTCCTACGAGCAGTACTTC
cdr3_aa: CASSIGGSYEQYF

v_call: TRBV5-6
clone_size: few
d_call: NA
j_call: TRBJ2-1
cdr3_nt: TGTGCCAGCAGCTTGACAGGGAATGAGCAGTTCTTC
cdr3_aa: CASSLTGNEQFF

v_call: TRBV6-4
clone_size: NA
d_call: TRBD2
j_call: TRBJ2-1
cdr3_nt: TGTGCCAGCAGTGAGAGTCTAGCGGGAATCGGCCCCTCCTCATACAATGAGCAGTTCTTC
cdr3_aa: CASSESLAGIGPSSYNEQFF

v_call: TRBV6-1
clone_size: once
d_call: NA
j_call: TRBJ1-1
cdr3_nt: TGTGCCAGCAGTGAGGACAGATCGGACACTGAAGCTTTCTTT
cdr3_aa: CASSEDRSDTEAFF

v_call: TRBV19
clone_size: few
d_call: TRBD1
j_call: TRBJ1-2
cdr3_nt: TGTGCCAGTAGTCCCCCGACAGGGGGAGATGGCTACACCTTC
cdr3_aa: CASSPPTGGDGYTF

v_call: TRBV10-3
clone_size: NA
d_call: NA
j_call: TRBJ2-7
cdr3_nt: TGTGCCATCAGCGACCAGGAAAACTACGAGCAGTACTTC
cdr3_aa: CAISDQENYEQYF

v_call: TRBV7-8
clone_size: few
d_call: TRBD1
j_call: TRBJ1-2
cdr3_nt: TGTGCCAGCAGCTATAGACCGCAGGGGGTAGCGTTTGGCTACACCTTC
cdr3_aa: CASSYRPQGVAFGYTF

v_call: TRBV27
clone_size: NA
d_call: TRBD2
j_call: TRBJ2-5
cdr3_nt: TGTGCCAGCAGTTTAGGGGCCGGGGGGGGTGCCGTCGGGACCCAGTACTTC
cdr3_aa: CASSLGAGGGAVGTQYF

v_call: TRBV5-1
clone_size: NA
d_call: NA
j_call: TRBJ1-2
cdr3_nt: TGCGCCAGCAGCTTGTACAGGGAAGGTGGCTACACCTTC
cdr3_aa: CASSLYREGGYTF

v_call: TRBV19
clone_size: NA
d_call: TRBD2
j_call: TRBJ2-1
cdr3_nt: TGTGCCAGTAGTATAGAGTCTAGCGGGAGGCTCAATGAGCAGTTCTTC
cdr3_aa: CASSIESSGRLNEQFF

v_call: TRBV6-2/TRBV6-3
clone_size: NA
d_call: NA
j_call: TRBJ1-2
cdr3_nt: TGTGCCAGCAGTTATAGCGCGACAGGATATGGCTACACCTTC
cdr3_aa: CASSYSATGYGYTF

v_call: TRBV27
clone_size: NA
d_call: TRBD1
j_call: TRBJ1-6
cdr3_nt: TGTGCCAGCAGTTCCTACCGACAGGGGGGTTCACCCCTCCACTTT
cdr3_aa: CASSSYRQGGSPLHF

v_call: TRBV10-3
clone_size: NA
d_call: TRBD2
j_call: TRBJ2-1
cdr3_nt: TGTGCCACCACAGGGCTAGCGGGGGGATCGACCTACAATGAGCAGTTCTTC
cdr3_aa: CATTGLAGGSTYNEQFF

v_call: TRBV11-1
clone_size: NA
d_call: TRBD1
j_call: TRBJ2-1
cdr3_nt: TGTGCCAGCAGTGACAGGGGTGGGGGCTCCTACAATGAGCAGTTCTTC
cdr3_aa: CASSDRGGGSYNEQFF

v_call: TRBV3-1/TRBV3-2
clone_size: NA
d_call: NA
j_call: TRBJ1-5
cdr3_nt: TGTGCCAGCAGCCAAGATCGGTGGGGAGTGAGTCAGCCCCAGCATTTT
cdr3_aa: CASSQDRWGVSQPQHF